The 9 T cell receptor beta chains listed next were all sequenced from one sample in a study of blood T cell repertoires in COVID-19. Sequencing was performed with immunoSEQ multiplex PCR; in TCRdb, only in-frame clones are kept and a portion is missing. The sample carries 300,000 to 350,000 clones, roughly 87% recorded once. Sequencing input: peripheral blood. The source is a man aged 18 to 30 with active or convalescent COVID-19.

The chain employs TRBV6-5 and TRBJ1-5, with D unclear. The CDR3 extends over 13 amino acids. The germline V gene has CDR1 MNHEY and CDR2 SVGAGI. Trimming removed 8 bases at V and 9 bases at J, with 17 bases between. This CDR3 reads CASDSDGNGPQHF. CDR3 bases: TGTGCCAGCGATTCGGACGGGAACGGGCCCCAGCATTTT.

This chain connects TRBV5-1 to TRBJ2-7; 7 nucleotides align to TRBD1. After removal of 4 bases from V and 5 bases from J, the junction contained 3 bases not matched to a gene. Germline V gene lookup returns CDR1 SGHRS and CDR2 YFSETQ. The CDR3 has 12 residues. The CDR3 DNA follows: TGCGCCAGCAGCGGGACAGAAGACGAGCAGTACTTC. Translated, it gives CASSGTEDEQYF.

The chain links TRBV5-4 to TRBJ1-4; D gene ambiguous. This CDR3 region has 14 residues. Germline CDR1 reads SGHNT; CDR2 reads YYREEE (reference sequence). The V gene lost 2 bases and the J gene lost 8 bases, with 13 bases spanning the gap. CDR3 in DNA: TGTGCCAGCAGCTTAGTCGGCGCGGGGGAAAAACTGTTTTTT. As protein: CASSLVGAGEKLFF.

The J gene is TRBJ2-7, the V gene TRBV7-8; 9 bases align to TRBD1. Germline-derived CDR1 and CDR2 are SGHVS and FQNEAQ. Unmatched junction bases numbered 3, after V lost 3 bases and J lost 3 bases. The CDR3 totals 14 residues. Here the CDR3 reads CASSFGQGSYEQYF. In DNA form, the CDR3 reads TGTGCCAGCAGCTTCGGACAGGGGAGCTACGAGCAGTACTTC. The full variable domain, rest sourced from reference TRBV7-8 and TRBJ2-7, is GAGVSQSPRYKVAKRGQDVALRCDPISGHVSLFWYQQALGQGPEFLTYFQNEAQLDKSGLPSDRFFAERPEGSVSTLKIQRTQQEDSAVYLCASSFGQGSYEQYFGPGTRLTVT.

V and J are TRBV4-3 and TRBJ2-1; no firm D call. There are 16 residues in the CDR3. V lost 0 bases and J lost 7, with 16 bases in between. The germline V gene encodes CDR1 LGHNA and CDR2 YSLEER. CDR3 bases: TGCGCCAGCAGCCAAGATATACGGCGGTTCCCTAATGAGCAGTTCTTC. Amino acid sequence: CASSQDIRRFPNEQFF.

This chain uses TRBV27 with TRBJ1-5, with D unresolved. The V gene's germline CDR1 is MNHEY and CDR2 SMNVEV (reference sequence). The CDR3 extends over 15 amino acids. The V and J ends lost 2 bases and 2 bases respectively, with 10 bases between them. This CDR3 reads CASSLGPGGNQPQHF. The CDR3 bases are TGTGCCAGCAGTTTAGGTCCGGGAGGCAATCAGCCCCAGCATTTT.

CDR3 DNA sequence: TGCGCCAGCAGCTTAGACACCGGGACTGCCTCCTACGAGCAGTACTTC. Its translation is CASSLDTGTASYEQYF. V gene TRBV5-1 combines with J gene TRBJ2-7, with a possible D match to TRBD2 (6 bases). Germline-derived CDR1 and CDR2 are SGHRS and YFSETQ. The CDR3 has 16 residues. Trimming removed 2 bases from V and 0 bases from J, with 15 bases in between.

The genes are TRBV2 and TRBJ2-3; 7 bases match TRBD1. This CDR3 comprises 13 residues. J gave up 6 bases and V 9 bases, and 9 bases lay outside the gene matches. In germline, CDR1 is SNHLY, CDR2 FYNNEI. The CDR3: CASTDRESDTQYF. As DNA, the CDR3 is TGTGCCAGTACAGACAGGGAATCCGATACGCAGTATTTT.

The chain is built from TRBV15 and TRBJ2-4; 8 nucleotides agree with TRBD2. The CDR3 runs to 21 residues. CDR1 LNHNV and CDR2 YYDKDF come from the germline V gene (reference sequence). The junction had 19 bases not matched to a gene; V was cut back by 3 bases and J by 0 bases. CDR3 in amino acids: CATSSYRTSSSQPLAKNIQYF. For the CDR3, the DNA is TGTGCCACCAGCAGCTACCGGACTAGCTCATCACAACCACTAGCCAAAAACATTCAGTACTTC.